This TCR beta chain is drawn from a study of OX40 agonist ivuxolimab in advanced cancers. The wider study: One hepatocellular carcinoma and two cutaneous melanoma patients partially responded.

Here immunoSEQ multiplex PCR was the method, and the copy in TCRdb shows in-frame clones only, minus some. The sample carries about 69,000 clones, around 90% recorded once. The trim removed 6 bases at V and 7 bases at J, leaving 12 bases unmatched. Germline CDR1 is MNHNY and CDR2 is SVGAGI (reference sequence). The CDR3 spans 15 residues. Patients had blood sampled at baseline and again on cycle 4 day 1 and cycle 7 day 1. V gene TRBV6-6 combines with J gene TRBJ2-1, with 7 bases identical to TRBD2. Specimen: CD4+ or CD8+ T cells sorted from blood, collected in a trial of the OX40 agonist ivuxolimab. The TCR sequence derives from an adult with an advanced solid tumor such as melanoma, head and neck, liver or kidney cancer. The CDR3 DNA sequence: TGTGCCAGCAGCACCCGTGCGGGGGTTGTGAATGAGCAGTTCTTC. It codes for CASSTRAGVVNEQFF.